This T cell receptor (beta chain) was recorded in a study of T cells expressing NK-cell markers. TCRdb re-called the 5' RACE reads and shows each CDR3 protein once, DNA omitted. Its table lists about 160,000 distinct CDR3 sequences. CDR1 SEHNR and CDR2 FQNEAQ come from the germline V gene (reference sequence). This CDR3 has 14 residues. Input material: blood T cells: a sorted CD56 or NKG2C T cell subset, CD4+ or CD8+ T cells, or bulk PBMC T cells (not recorded which). The chain has TRBV7-9 and TRBJ2-5; the TRBD1 assignment by TCRdb is unverifiable without DNA. The sequence derives from a man aged 18 to 70 in good health. CDR3 residues: CASRSGGVGETQYF. Based on the CDR3 plus reference TRBV7-9 and TRBJ2-5, the full variable domain is DTGVSQNPRHKITKRGQNVTFRCDPISEHNRLYWYRQTLGQGPEFLTYFQNEAQLEKSRLLSDRFSAERPKGSFSTLEIQRTEQGDSAMYLCASRSGGVGETQYFGPGTRLLVL.